This paragraph reports one TCR beta chain. Many counts were recorded for this clonotype. The clone's antigen remains unknown. Within one base of it there is no much larger clone, and no base qualities were kept. To prepare the library, PCR was applied. For sequencing, an Illumina HiSeq 4000 was employed. Bulk TCR libraries were made following a previously described method, with the TCR primers given in Table S5. The Qiagen AllPrep DNA/RNA kit was used to purify total RNA. Before analysis, reads from multiple sequencing runs of one library were combined. The study's processing was this. Only reads with exact TCR constant sequence were kept, trimmed to 150 nt, and grouped by their 12-nt molecular barcodes. Reads in each barcode group were sub-clustered using a 15% Levenshtein threshold, and a quality-weighted consensus sequence was built for each RNA molecule. Non-functional sequences were discarded, and so were lower-count sequences lying one edit away from another sequence. On the basis of fitting two negative binomial distributions, barcode sub-clusters with fewer than 20% of the maximum read count were discarded. In-frame beta chains were kept once TCRdb had trimmed the public reads at Q25 with fastp and called clones with MiXCR. Duplicate CDR3 protein sequences are folded into a single record with the most common DNA and genes. It is TCRdb's table, rather than the study itself, that gives the V and J calls and clone size. For this sample there are 600,000 to 650,000 distinct CDR3 sequences; less than 20% appear just once. The ten biggest clones cover 0.85% of the sample.

Libraries of naive CD8 T cells were generated from about 21,000 to 970,000 sorted cells, with 10%, 30% or 50% of the purified RNA used. On a BD FACSAria II, naive CD8 T cells were FACS-sorted as CD8+CD4-CCR7+CD45RA+ and collected into RLT Plus buffer. To test detection sensitivity, Jurkat RNA equal to some 11 TCR copies was added to samples of about 19,000-1,100,000 naive CD8 T cells. CD8 T cells were enriched with RosetteSep CD8+ T Cell Enrichment Cocktail and Ficoll-Paque, followed by ACK red cell lysis. The data are from a study of molecular identifiers for immune sequencing clone quantification (dated by TCRdb to the late 2010s). With regard to the full study: For a replicate experiment, the RNA from either approximately 20,000 or 100,000 naive CD8 T cells was divided into five aliquots, and four of those aliquots went on to sequencing. The study was a methods study using CD8 T cells to benchmark molecular-identifier clustering-based TCR repertoire sequencing (MIDCIRS) and TCR RNA copy counting. What the research found in general, with its limitations: Spiked-in Jurkat TCR RNA equivalent to a single cell was reported to be detectable even among over 800,000 naive CD8 T cells. Highly expanded clone sizes could be underestimated because identical TCR molecules may share a barcode. About 3 recovered TCR RNA copies per cell were obtained by modeling, versus around 9.8 by digital PCR, implying a capture efficiency of 25% to 35%. In CMV-specific effector cells, clones with more than 20 RNA copies accounted for over 99% of molecules, whereas in naive cells such clones accounted for under 1%. When barcode sub-clustering was not used, chimeric consensus sequences inflated TCR diversity, with chimeras reaching as high as 47%. The naive libraries included spiked-in Jurkat TCR RNA (approximately ten copies' worth), and this RNA is not part of the donor repertoire.

The germline V gene (reference sequence) specifies LNHNV as CDR1 and YYDKDF as CDR2. Taken from cysteine to phenylalanine, the CDR3 has 16 residues. Only the CDR3 DNA stays, 48 bases, in frame from base 1. The germline V and J ends show losses of 8 bases and 2 bases respectively, and no gene match explains 9 bases of the junction. The specimen was naive CD8+ T cells from blood, with Jurkat cell RNA spiked in. The sample's cell subset or site label is to be understood as: FACS-sorted CD8+CD4-CCR7+CD45RA+ naive T cells. This receptor was taken from a human donor in good health. Some libraries in this study had Jurkat cell RNA spiked in. The rearranged segments are TRBV15 and TRBJ2-2; TRBD2 agrees with 9 junctional bases. Here the CDR3 is given as CATPRRREGNTGELFF. Read as DNA, the sequence is TGTGCCACCCCCAGGCGGCGGGAGGGAAACACCGGGGAGCTGTTTTTT.